This T cell receptor beta chain was documented in a study of blood T cell repertoires in COVID-19. At the level of the study: Samples came from the United States, Italy and Spain, spanning acute and convalescent COVID-19.

Followed over time, Seattle patients had been enrolled while infection was active. V lost 4 bases to trimming and J lost 7 bases; unmatched junction nucleotides: 9. The CDR3 runs to 15 residues. The germline V gene has CDR1 ENHRY and CDR2 SYGVKD. Authors' processing steps: From reference gene primer amplification, estimates of nucleated cell counts were derived. Clones were sequenced by immunoSEQ multiplex PCR, and TCRdb holds only the in-frame ones, with some missing. V and J calls and clone size are those listed in that table; D and trimming were worked out from the DNA. The table has under 200,000 clones, roughly three quarters seen once.

This clonotype originated in a woman between 40 and 50 years old with COVID-19, enrolled during active disease. Sequenced: peripheral blood. The rearrangement uses TRBV10-3 and TRBJ2-1; TRBD2 matches at 8 bases. The CDR3 is CAISGEAGEENEQFF. CDR3 nucleotides: TGTGCCATCAGTGGAGAAGCGGGAGAGGAGAATGAGCAGTTCTTC.